This T cell receptor beta chain was sequenced during a study of vaccination effects on CD4 cells after COVID-19. As for this clone: Its antigen remains unknown.

Per the germline V gene, CDR1 is MDHEN and CDR2 is SYDVKM. The CDR3 runs to 13 residues. Trimming stripped 5 bases from V and 7 bases from J, with 12 bases between. Assay used: immunoSEQ multiplex PCR; TCRdb lists only in-frame clones, some missing. The table records 30,000 to 45,000 clones, roughly 70% of them present only once. Using viral peptide pools, the ViraFEST assay grew out antigen-specific CD4+ T cells prior to sequencing. With nine to eleven days of culture completed, CD4+ T cells were isolated. Nucleocapsid antibodies stayed negative before and after vaccination, showing no earlier SARS-CoV-2 infection.

The source is a human donor who received a COVID-19 vaccine. Sequencing was performed on CD4+ T cells from PBMCs cultured with SARS-CoV-2 spike peptides, taken before COVID-19 vaccination. This chain links TRBV28 with TRBJ2-1, with a weak D call TRBD1 (5 bases). The CDR3 region is CASSIGRQNEQFF. For the CDR3, the DNA is TGTGCCAGCAGTATCGGCAGACAGAATGAGCAGTTCTTC.